What follows are 32 T cell receptor beta chains derived from one specimen sequenced in a study of blood T cell repertoires in COVID-19. Sequencing used immunoSEQ multiplex PCR; TCRdb keeps in-frame clones, though not all of them. The sample records 250,000 to 350,000 clones, around nine tenths being singletons. The material sequenced was PBMCs or T cells enriched from blood (not recorded which). These receptors originate from a man between 60 and 70 years old who had recovered from COVID-19.

The rearrangement joins TRBV5-1 to TRBJ2-2; no definite D call. The CDR3 consists of 13 residues. CDR1 SGHRS and CDR2 YFSETQ come from the germline V gene. Trimming left V 1 base short and J 4 bases short, with 5 bases between. The CDR3 here is CASSLTPTGELFF. The CDR3 coding sequence is TGCGCCAGCAGCTTGACTCCCACCGGGGAGCTGTTTTTT.

This clone was observed a few times. The chain links TRBV9 to TRBJ1-5; TRBD1 agrees at 10 bases. V was clipped by 3 bases and J by 2 bases; unmatched bases: 5. Germline lookup yields CDR1 SGDLS and CDR2 YYNGEE. CDR3 size: 16 residues. For the CDR3, the DNA is TGTGCCAGCAGCGCGACAGGGGGCGCGGGCAATCAGCCCCAGCATTTT. It translates to CASSATGGAGNQPQHF.

The genes are TRBV19 and TRBJ1-1, with D uncertain. The CDR3 is 13 residues long. Trimming took 6 bases from V and 8 from J, leaving 16 bases between them. The V gene's germline CDR1 is LNHDA and CDR2 SQIVND (reference sequence). This chain's CDR3 is CASRPTELLEAFF. In nucleotides, the CDR3 is TGTGCCAGTAGACCTACAGAGCTCCTCGAAGCTTTCTTT.

The J gene is TRBJ1-5, the V gene TRBV6-2 or TRBV6-3; a possible D gene is TRBD1 (6 bases). The CDR3 loop spans 13 amino acids. V lost 2 bases, J lost 5 bases, and 7 bases lay in between. The V gene's germline CDR1 is MNHEY and CDR2 SVGEGT. The CDR3 region is CASSYGGHQPQHF. The CDR3 region has the DNA TGTGCCAGCAGTTACGGGGGCCATCAGCCCCAGCATTTT.

This chain uses TRBV27 with TRBJ2-7; TRBD2 agrees at 8 bases. In germline, CDR1 is MNHEY, CDR2 SMNVEV (reference sequence). The CDR3 is 13 residues long. V shed 7 bases, J shed 4 bases, and the junction held 6 bases outside the gene matches. CDR3 coding DNA: TGTGCCAGCAAGATGGCGGGGGGATACGAGCAGTACTTC. The encoded protein is CASKMAGGYEQYF.

The count of this clone is one. The V gene is TRBV7-8, the J gene TRBJ1-6, with 9 bases matching TRBD1. J lost 7 bases, V lost 0 bases, and 4 bases had no gene match. The CDR3 length is 16 residues. Germline lookup yields CDR1 SGHVS and CDR2 FQNEAQ. CDR3 protein: CASSLAQGTGNSPLHF. Here the CDR3 DNA reads TGTGCCAGCAGCTTAGCGCAGGGGACAGGGAATTCACCCCTCCACTTT.

V and J are TRBV7-9 and TRBJ1-4, with D tentatively TRBD1 (5 bases). Trimming stripped 0 bases from V and 8 bases from J, with 19 bases between. The CDR3 is 17 amino acids. The V gene's germline CDR1 is SEHNR and CDR2 FQNEAQ (reference sequence). The CDR3 bases are TGTGCCAGCAGCTTAGCTCCCCTCGGGGGGGTTCGAGAAAAACTGTTTTTT. Amino acids: CASSLAPLGGVREKLFF.

The V and J genes are TRBV5-1 and TRBJ2-1, with a weak D call TRBD1 (6 bases). The germline CDR1 and CDR2 sequences are SGHRS and YFSETQ. V was cut by 5 bases and J by 0 bases, with 15 bases left in between. The CDR3 contains 16 residues. The CDR3 DNA follows: TGCGCCAGCAGTCCCCAACAGGGACCCTCCTACAATGAGCAGTTCTTC. Encoded protein: CASSPQQGPSYNEQFF.

The gene calls are TRBV29-1 and TRBJ1-2, with TRBD1 matching 9 bases. Germline CDR1 is SQVTM and CDR2 is ANQGSEA. The CDR3 is made up of 14 amino acids. The J segment lost 4 bases and the V segment lost 6 bases, leaving 9 bases of the junction unmatched. This chain's CDR3 is CSVEKGQGTYGYTF. CDR3 nucleotide sequence: TGCAGCGTCGAAAAAGGACAGGGGACCTATGGCTACACCTTC. The full variable domain, in which reference TRBV29-1 and TRBJ1-2 provide the parts outside the CDR3, is SAVISQKPSRDICQRGTSLTIQCQVDSQVTMMFWYRQQPGQSLTLIATANQGSEATYESGFVIDKFPISRPNLTFSTLTVSNMSPEDSSIYLCSVEKGQGTYGYTFGSGTRLTVV.

This sequence joins TRBV18 and TRBJ2-5; 7 nucleotides align to TRBD1. The CDR3 totals 19 residues. Germline lookup yields CDR1 KGHSH and CDR2 LQKENI. V trimming: 4 bases; J trimming: 5 bases; junction bases outside the gene matches: 22. The CDR3 DNA sequence: TGTGCCAGCTCACTTGGCTCGGCCGACTGGACAGGCGGCGGGGAGACCCAGTACTTC. This sequence encodes CASSLGSADWTGGGETQYF.

V and J are TRBV7-9 and TRBJ1-5, with 7 bases fitting TRBD1. The CDR3 consists of 13 residues. Losses at the gene ends were 8 bases for V and 1 base for J; bases not matched to a gene: 2. CDR1 and CDR2 from the germline V gene are SEHNR and FQNEAQ (reference sequence). In nucleotides, the CDR3 is TGTGCCAGCGGGGGACAGAGCAATCAGCCCCAGCATTTT. Residues: CASGGQSNQPQHF.

The chain links TRBV9 to TRBJ2-2, with TRBD2 matching over 8 bases. V trimming: 2 bases; J trimming: 3 bases; junction bases outside the gene matches: 6. CDR1 is SGDLS and CDR2 is YYNGEE in the germline V gene. The CDR3 length is 16 residues. The CDR3 loop reads CASSVSSGGYTGELFF. The CDR3 DNA reads TGTGCCAGCAGCGTCTCCAGCGGGGGCTACACCGGGGAGCTGTTTTTT.

The CDR3 nucleotides are TGTGCCAGCAGCCCCCACCCGGGGGTCGTGAATCAGCCCCAGCATTTT. Encoded protein: CASSPHPGVVNQPQHF. The gene calls are TRBV5-4 and TRBJ1-5; D might be TRBD1 (5 bases). Germline CDR1 SGHNT, CDR2 YYREEE (reference sequence). The CDR3 sequence is 16 residues long. Trimming removed 4 bases from V and 4 bases from J, with 18 bases in between.

The J gene is TRBJ2-1, the V gene TRBV5-1; TRBD2 is a possible D gene (5 bases). The CDR3 spans 13 residues. The germline V and J ends were trimmed by 0 bases and 10 bases, with 11 bases remaining between them. Germline CDR1 is SGHRS and CDR2 is YFSETQ. In DNA form, the CDR3 reads TGCGCCAGCAGCTTGGCCGAGCGGCTGGAGCAGTTCTTC. Translation: CASSLAERLEQFF.

The chain has TRBV5-1 and TRBJ1-5; tentative D call: TRBD1 (5 bases). The V end was cut by 0 bases, the J end by 5 bases, with 12 bases between. Germline values: CDR1 SGHRS, CDR2 YFSETQ. The CDR3 loop spans 15 amino acids. The CDR3, as DNA: TGCGCCAGCAGCTTGGACGGCAGGGCTGATCAGCCCCAGCATTTT. Protein product: CASSLDGRADQPQHF.

The sample holds one count of this clone. The chain recombines TRBV2 with TRBJ1-6; 7 bases agree with TRBD1. The CDR3 totals 17 residues. V shed 4 bases, J shed 7 bases, and the junction held 13 bases outside the gene matches. In germline, CDR1 is SNHLY, CDR2 FYNNEI. The CDR3 DNA is TGTGCCAGCAGTGGTGGGCTCCGGGACAGAGACAATTCACCCCTCCACTTT. As protein: CASSGGLRDRDNSPLHF.

The chain carries TRBV19 and TRBJ1-3; 7 bases match TRBD1. The length of the CDR3 is 16 residues. With V trimmed by 10 bases and J by 2 bases, 14 bases remained unmatched. The germline gives CDR1 LNHDA, CDR2 SQIVND (reference sequence). The CDR3 region has the DNA TGTGCCACCAAAGAGACAGGGCCGGGAGCTGGAAACACCATATATTTT. Amino acid sequence: CATKETGPGAGNTIYF.

This clone has only one observation. The genes are TRBV5-1 and TRBJ2-5; 10 nucleotides align to TRBD1. Germline-derived CDR1 and CDR2 are SGHRS and YFSETQ. The CDR3 contains 15 residues. V shed 2 bases, J shed 7 bases, and the junction held 8 bases outside the gene matches. The CDR3 region has the DNA TGCGCCAGCAGCTTCGGGACAGGGGCTCTAGCGACCCAGTACTTC. Translation gives CASSFGTGALATQYF.

The J gene is TRBJ2-1, the V gene TRBV7-2, with D perhaps matching TRBD2 (6 bases). This CDR3 comprises 15 residues. Per the germline V gene, CDR1 is SGHTA and CDR2 is FQGNSA. Trimming removed 2 bases at V and 0 bases at J, with 8 bases between. The CDR3 loop reads CASSLLGGSYNEQFF. For the CDR3, the DNA is TGTGCCAGCAGCTTACTGGGGGGCTCCTACAATGAGCAGTTCTTC.

CDR3 bases: TGCAGCGTGGGGGACAGGGATATTGGCTACACCTTC. This encodes CSVGDRDIGYTF. The chain carries TRBV29-1 and TRBJ1-2; 9 bases agree with TRBD1. The CDR3 runs 12 residues. CDR1 is SQVTM, CDR2 ANQGSEA, per germline. Losses at the gene ends were 6 bases for V and 7 bases for J; bases not matched to a gene: 6.

V is TRBV3-1 (or the pseudogene TRBV3-2) and J is TRBJ1-1; D may be TRBD1 (5 bases). The CDR3 runs to 14 residues. V shed 0 bases and J shed 5 bases, with 10 bases lying between them. Per the germline V gene, CDR1 is LGHDT and CDR2 is YNNKEL (reference sequence). The CDR3 here is CASSQDTGGTEAFF. CDR3 sequence (DNA): TGTGCCAGCAGCCAAGATACTGGGGGGACTGAAGCTTTCTTT.

This chain uses TRBV11-2 with TRBJ2-7; a possible D gene is TRBD2 (5 bases). The germline gives CDR1 SGHAT, CDR2 FQNNGV. The CDR3 is made up of 13 amino acids. Trimming cost V 4 bases and J 2 bases, with 9 bases left between them. The CDR3: CASSSGLPYEQYF. The CDR3 DNA reads TGTGCCAGCAGCTCCGGACTTCCCTACGAGCAGTACTTC.

This chain connects TRBV7-3 to TRBJ2-1; unclear D gene. Germline CDR1 and CDR2: SGHTA and FQGTGA. The V and J ends lost 4 bases and 9 bases respectively, with 13 bases between them. The CDR3 contains 13 residues. DNA for the CDR3: TGTGCCAGCAGCTCCGCCCATCGCAGTGAGCAGTTCTTC. Translated: CASSSAHRSEQFF.

The chain couples TRBV18 to TRBJ2-1, with 7 positions matching TRBD2. The V gene end was trimmed by 5 bases and the J gene end by 2 bases; junction bases not matched to a gene: 9. This CDR3 has 16 residues. Germline CDR1 reads KGHSH; CDR2 reads LQKENI. This chain's CDR3 is CASSTTGEGTYNEQFF. CDR3 DNA sequence: TGTGCCAGCTCAACAACTGGGGAGGGGACCTACAATGAGCAGTTCTTC.

V is TRBV7-2 and J is TRBJ2-7, with 7 bases identical to TRBD1. Per germline, CDR1 SGHTA and CDR2 FQGNSA. The CDR3 has 15 amino acids. V shed 0 bases, J shed 4 bases, and the junction held 6 bases outside the gene matches. CDR3 in DNA: TGTGCCAGCAGCTTAGCAGGGGGCTACGGTTACGAGCAGTACTTC. Its translation is CASSLAGGYGYEQYF. The full variable domain, rest sourced from reference TRBV7-2 and TRBJ2-7, is GAGVSQSPSNKVTEKGKDVELRCDPISGHTALYWYRQSLGQGLEFLIYFQGNSAPDKSGLPSDRFSAERTGGSVSTLTIQRTQQEDSAVYLCASSLAGGYGYEQYFGPGTRLTVT.

This chain joins TRBV6-5 and TRBJ2-7; D gene unclear. CDR3 length equals 15 residues. V was cut by 5 bases and J by 6 bases, with 20 bases left in between. The V gene's germline CDR1 is MNHEY and CDR2 SVGAGI. For the CDR3, the DNA is TGTGCCAGCAGTCGGATGCCTAGGAACGTGGGCGAGCAGTACTTC. Protein sequence: CASSRMPRNVGEQYF.

The chain combines TRBV6-1 with TRBJ1-2, with D perhaps matching TRBD1 (5 bases). Germline CDR1 is MNHNS and CDR2 is SASEGT. Trimming shortened V by 2 bases and J by 8 bases, and 9 bases separated the two germline ends. This CDR3 has 12 amino acids. CDR3 in DNA: TGTGCCAGCAGTGAACAGGGTCGAGGCTACACCTTC. Translated, it gives CASSEQGRGYTF.

The genes are TRBV30 and TRBJ1-2; no reliable D call. Looked up from germline, CDR1 is GTSNPN and CDR2 is SVGIG (reference sequence). The CDR3 length is 14 residues. Trimming removed 0 bases from V and 2 bases from J, with 10 bases in between. This CDR3 is CAWSVLGANYGYTF. CDR3 nucleotide sequence: TGTGCCTGGAGTGTACTAGGAGCAAACTATGGCTACACCTTC. The full variable domain, with the rest looked up from reference TRBV30 and TRBJ1-2, is SQTIHQWPATLVQPVGSPLSLECTVEGTSNPNLYWYRQAAGRGLQLLFYSVGIGQISSEVPQNLSASRPQDRQFILSSKKLLLSDSGFYLCAWSVLGANYGYTFGSGTRLTVV.

The genes are TRBV7-6 and TRBJ1-6, with D possibly TRBD1 on 6 matching bases. CDR1 is SGHVS and CDR2 is FNYEAQ in the germline V gene. V dropped 1 base and J dropped 10 bases, with 8 bases sitting between them. CDR3 length equals 13 residues. The CDR3 bases are TGTGCCAGCAGCTTAGACAGGGTCTCACCCCTCCACTTT. Translating gives CASSLDRVSPLHF. Using reference TRBV7-6 and TRBJ1-6 for the parts outside the CDR3, the full variable domain is GAGVSQSPRYKVTKRGQDVALRCDPISGHVSLYWYRQALGQGPEFLTYFNYEAQQDKSGLPNDRFSAERPEGSISTLTIQRTEQRDSAMYRCASSLDRVSPLHFGNGTRLTVT.

The V and J genes are TRBV5-1 and TRBJ1-6; D is perhaps TRBD1 (5 bases). CDR3 length: 18 residues. Germline-derived CDR1 and CDR2 are SGHRS and YFSETQ. The germline V and J ends were trimmed by 0 bases and 3 bases, with 16 bases remaining between them. The DNA for the CDR3 is TGCGCCAGCAGCTTGGACAGGTTCGGAGCGAACTATAATTCACCCCTCCACTTT. Its translation is CASSLDRFGANYNSPLHF. The complete variable domain, with remaining parts taken from reference TRBV5-1 and TRBJ1-6, reads KAGVTQTPRYLIKTRGQQVTLSCSPISGHRSVSWYQQTPGQGLQFLFEYFSETQRNKGNFPGRFSGRQFSNSRSEMNVSTLELGDSALYLCASSLDRFGANYNSPLHFGNGTRLTVT.

The J gene is TRBJ1-4, the V gene TRBV9, with D possibly matching TRBD1 (6 bases). The CDR3 contains 16 residues. The V and J ends lost 0 bases and 1 base respectively, with 10 bases between them. Germline V gene sequence: CDR1 SGDLS, CDR2 YYNGEE. Written as DNA, the CDR3 is TGTGCCAGCAGCGTAGGTACAGGGTTAACTAATGAAAAACTGTTTTTT. Protein product: CASSVGTGLTNEKLFF.

This chain connects TRBV6-1 to TRBJ1-1, with D unclear. CDR1 is MNHNS, CDR2 SASEGT, per germline. V was trimmed by 3 bases and J by 7 bases, leaving 6 bases between them. There are 11 residues in the CDR3. The CDR3 bases are TGTGCCAGCAGTGAGTCCTATGAAGCTTTCTTT. Translation: CASSESYEAFF.